This passage covers 30 T cell receptor beta chains from one sample sequenced in a study of T cell repertoires in cytomegalovirus infection. One entry per CDR3 protein results from TCRdb running MiXCR on the reads. The sample consists of about a million distinct CDR3 sequences, less than 35% of them appearing once. These receptors are not linked to any known antigen. The source material was cultured CD8+ T cells from PBMCs, sampled from culture after CMV antigen stimulation. The receptors derive from a human donor in good health (CMV status not recorded). Some clones in this sample may be carry-over from other donors' samples.

V is TRBV5-6 and J is TRBJ2-1; TRBD2 matches at 9 bases. The ends lost 0 bases at V and 1 base at J; junction bases unmatched: 8. The CDR3 is 18 residues long. The germline CDR1 and CDR2 sequences are SGHDT and YYEEEE. CDR3 amino acids: CASSLGVAGAPSYNEQFF. The CDR3 DNA is TGTGCCAGCAGCTTGGGCGTAGCGGGGGCCCCTTCCTACAATGAGCAGTTCTTC.

As DNA, the CDR3 is TGTGCCAGCAGTAATCGACCCGGGGAGCTGTTTTTT. Protein product: CASSNRPGELFF. The V and J genes are TRBV2 and TRBJ2-2; no firm D call. The germline V gene encodes CDR1 SNHLY and CDR2 FYNNEI. The CDR3 extends over 12 amino acids. Deletions cut 5 bases from V and 6 bases from J, with 7 bases between.

This clonotype was counted ten times or more. The rearrangement uses TRBV7-9 and TRBJ2-3; D is possibly TRBD1 or TRBD2 (5 bases each). V was shortened by 4 bases and J by 1 base, with 9 bases between the two germline ends. CDR3 length equals 14 residues. Germline V gene lookup returns CDR1 SEHNR and CDR2 FQNEAQ (reference sequence). The CDR3 region has the DNA TGTGCCAGCAGCTCGGGACCTCGCACAGATACGCAGTATTTT. Protein: CASSSGPRTDTQYF. Full variable domain (remainder filled in from reference TRBV7-9 and TRBJ2-3): DTGVSQNPRHKITKRGQNVTFRCDPISEHNRLYWYRQTLGQGPEFLTYFQNEAQLEKSRLLSDRFSAERPKGSFSTLEIQRTEQGDSAMYLCASSSGPRTDTQYFGPGTRLTVL.

This clonotype has only a few counts. The chain is built from TRBV11-3 and TRBJ2-2; possible D gene TRBD1, 5 bases. Per the germline V gene, CDR1 is SGHNT and CDR2 is YENEEA. This CDR3 spans 17 amino acids. The V and J ends lost 6 bases and 0 bases respectively, with 17 bases between them. The CDR3 region has the DNA TGTGCCAGCAGTCCCACCCCGGACACCTCGAACACCGGGGAGCTGTTTTTT. The encoded protein is CASSPTPDTSNTGELFF. The full variable domain, in which reference TRBV11-3 and TRBJ2-2 provide the parts outside the CDR3, is EAGVVQSPRYKIIEKKQPVAFWCNPISGHNTLYWYLQNLGQGPELLIRYENEEAVDDSQLPKDRFSAERLKGVDSTLKIQPAELGDSAVYLCASSPTPDTSNTGELFFGEGSRLTVL.

The rearrangement links TRBV6-1 to TRBJ1-2; no reliable D call. The ends were cut back, 5 bases at V and 6 bases at J, with 13 bases in the middle. Germline CDR1 reads MNHNS; CDR2 reads SASEGT. The CDR3 spans 13 residues. The CDR3 DNA follows: TGTGCCAGCAGTACCGACACTTCTCATGGCTACACCTTC. Residues: CASSTDTSHGYTF.

The chain combines TRBV12-3 or TRBV12-4 with TRBJ2-5; D ambiguous. CDR3 size: 13 residues. The V and J ends lost 8 bases and 1 base respectively, with 11 bases between them. The CDR3 DNA reads as TGTGCCAGCGGATCTACCCCCCAAGAGACCCAGTACTTC. Protein sequence: CASGSTPQETQYF.

The J gene is TRBJ2-7, the V gene TRBV7-9; the match to TRBD1 covers 8 bases. The germline V gene encodes CDR1 SEHNR and CDR2 FQNEAQ (reference sequence). This CDR3 region has 14 residues. V was pared by 7 bases and J by 7 bases, with 12 bases of the junction left unmatched. CDR3 in DNA: TGTGCCAGCACCCTAACCCAGGGGGCTGGTGAGCAGTACTTC. It specifies CASTLTQGAGEQYF.

The chain recombines TRBV27 with TRBJ2-7, with 7 bases lining up with TRBD1. Germline lookup yields CDR1 MNHEY and CDR2 SMNVEV (reference sequence). The CDR3 has 16 residues. Germline trimming cut 9 bases from V and 6 bases from J; bases unmatched to any gene: 20. DNA of the CDR3: TGTGCCAGTAGAGACCGAACAGGGGTCTGTACGGTCGAGCAGTACGTC. It specifies CASRDRTGVCTVEQYV.

A remark on this clonotype: This may be a read error: a much more frequent sequence differs by one nucleotide. The chain is built from TRBV4-2 and TRBJ2-5, with TRBD2 matching 7 bases. The CDR3 has 16 residues. CDR1 LGHNA and CDR2 YNFKEQ come from the germline V gene. In DNA form, the CDR3 reads TGTGTCAGCAGCCTCCGAGGGAGCGGGGTCCAAGAGACCCAGTACTTC. Translated: CVSSLRGSGVQETQYF.

This rearrangement joins TRBV12-3 or TRBV12-4 to TRBJ2-3, with 16 nucleotides matching TRBD2. The CDR3 is 18 amino acids. V shed 2 bases and J 3 bases; nucleotides not matched to a gene: 5. The CDR3 DNA reads as TGTGCCAGCAGTTTACCCGGGACTAGCGGGGGGGCAACAGATACGCAGTATTTT. Amino acid sequence: CASSLPGTSGGATDTQYF.

The table lists this clonotype with many counts. The chain combines TRBV7-9 with TRBJ2-1; 8 bases line up with TRBD2. This CDR3 is 15 amino acids long. Germline lookup yields CDR1 SEHNR and CDR2 FQNEAQ (reference sequence). The J segment lost 4 bases and the V segment lost 5 bases, leaving 7 bases of the junction unmatched. CDR3 sequence (DNA): TGTGCCAGCAGCCAAAGCGGGGGACCGTACAATGAGCAGTTCTTC. Translating it yields CASSQSGGPYNEQFF.

The chain links TRBV5-1 to TRBJ2-1, with TRBD2 matching over 8 bases. Trimming cost V 0 bases and J 4 bases; bases outside gene matches: 15. The CDR3 contains 19 residues. Germline-derived CDR1 and CDR2 are SGHRS and YFSETQ. CDR3 sequence (DNA): TGCGCCAGCAGCTTGGATGTGCGGGGGGAGAGGATTAATTACAATGAGCAGTTCTTC. It is translated as CASSLDVRGERINYNEQFF.

This clonotype showed up many times. The CDR3 spells CASSLEAGRGTDTQYF. DNA of the CDR3: TGTGCCAGCAGCTTAGAGGCGGGGAGGGGCACAGATACGCAGTATTTT. The chain employs TRBV7-8 and TRBJ2-3; 7 positions match TRBD2. J was trimmed by 1 base and V by 1 base; bases with no gene match: 5. Germline V lookup: CDR1 SGHVS, CDR2 FQNEAQ. The CDR3 runs 16 residues.

The chain combines TRBV4-2 with TRBJ1-5, with D maybe TRBD1 (5 bases). CDR3 length equals 19 residues. Looked up from germline, CDR1 is LGHNA and CDR2 is YNFKEQ. The V end lost 0 bases, the J end lost 0 bases, and 18 bases lay between the germline ends. The DNA of the CDR3 is TGTGCCAGCAGCCAAGAAGACTACGGGACCCTTTTTAGCAATCAGCCCCAGCATTTT. Translated, it gives CASSQEDYGTLFSNQPQHF.

This clonotype was seen only a few times. The V gene is TRBV28, the J gene TRBJ1-4, with TRBD1 matching 10 bases. Trimming at V came to 4 bases and at J to 6 bases, leaving 11 bases not matched to a gene. CDR1 is MDHEN and CDR2 is SYDVKM in the germline V gene. The CDR3 runs to 17 residues. Written as DNA, the CDR3 is TGTGCCAGCAGTTCACCGGCGACAGGGGGCGGGGATGAAAAACTGTTTTTT. This translates into CASSSPATGGGDEKLFF.

J is TRBJ1-2 and V is TRBV28; D may be TRBD1 (5 bases). The CDR3 contains 17 residues. Germline assignment: CDR1 MDHEN and CDR2 SYDVKM. V gave up 3 bases and J gave up 2 bases, with 19 bases separating them. CDR3 protein: CASSFFGFLRANYGYTF. DNA for the CDR3: TGTGCCAGCAGTTTTTTTGGCTTCCTCAGGGCCAACTATGGCTACACCTTC.

The chain uses TRBV29-1 and TRBJ2-1, with TRBD1 matching over 7 bases. The CDR3 has 16 amino acids. Germline values: CDR1 SQVTM, CDR2 ANQGSEA. V shed 3 bases and J 1 base; nucleotides not matched to a gene: 9. The DNA for the CDR3 is TGCAGCGTTGAGGGGCACCGGGACAGATCCTACAATGAGCAGTTCTTC. Translation: CSVEGHRDRSYNEQFF.

J is TRBJ2-7 and V is TRBV7-9; D may be TRBD2 (6 bases). Germline CDR1 SEHNR, CDR2 FQNEAQ (reference sequence). The V gene lost 5 bases and the J gene lost 4 bases, with 18 bases spanning the gap. CDR3 length: 15 amino acids. CDR3 protein: CASSATGRGGYEQYF. CDR3 sequence (DNA): TGTGCCAGCAGCGCAACCGGGCGGGGAGGTTACGAGCAGTACTTC.

This chain links TRBV9 with TRBJ2-3, with D perhaps being TRBD1 or TRBD2 (6 bases each). CDR1 is SGDLS and CDR2 is YYNGEE in the germline V gene. This CDR3 spans 16 amino acids. Deletions cut 3 bases from V and 2 bases from J, with 16 bases between. CDR3 amino acids: CASSEGDGRYTDTQYF. For the CDR3, the DNA is TGTGCCAGCAGCGAGGGGGACGGGAGATACACAGATACGCAGTATTTT.

V is TRBV12-5 and J is TRBJ1-2; 8 bases agree with TRBD1. CDR1 and CDR2 (germline): LGHNT, FRNRAP. Trimming took 6 bases from V and 4 from J; bases not matched to a gene: 13. This CDR3 has 16 residues. The CDR3 protein is CASGPGQGGLGYGYTF. For the CDR3, the DNA is TGTGCTAGTGGCCCCGGACAGGGTGGCCTCGGCTATGGCTACACCTTC. Using reference TRBV12-5 and TRBJ1-2 for the parts outside the CDR3, the full variable domain is DARVTQTPRHKVTEMGQEVTMRCQPILGHNTVFWYRQTMMQGLELLAYFRNRAPLDDSGMPKDRFSAEMPDATLATLKIQPSEPRDSAVYFCASGPGQGGLGYGYTFGSGTRLTVV.

This clonotype was observed a few times. The V call is TRBV7-9, the J call TRBJ1-1; 10 nucleotides align to TRBD1. The CDR3 runs 15 residues. The J segment lost 2 bases and the V segment lost 7 bases, leaving 7 bases of the junction unmatched. The germline gives CDR1 SEHNR, CDR2 FQNEAQ (reference sequence). CDR3 bases: TGTGCCAGCAAGTCAAGACAGGGGGCTAACACTGAAGCTTTCTTT. This translates into CASKSRQGANTEAFF. The full variable domain, in which reference TRBV7-9 and TRBJ1-1 provide the parts outside the CDR3, is DTGVSQNPRHKITKRGQNVTFRCDPISEHNRLYWYRQTLGQGPEFLTYFQNEAQLEKSRLLSDRFSAERPKGSFSTLEIQRTEQGDSAMYLCASKSRQGANTEAFFGQGTRLTVV.

This clonotype came up many times. CDR3 nucleotides: TGTGCCAGCAGTTTGAAGAGCCCTAATGAAAAACTGTTTTTT. It specifies CASSLKSPNEKLFF. V is TRBV12-3 or TRBV12-4 and J is TRBJ1-4; D is undetermined. The V end was cut by 3 bases, the J end by 3 bases, with 8 bases between. This CDR3 is built from 14 residues.

This clonotype showed up just a few times. The V call is TRBV12-3 or TRBV12-4, the J call TRBJ1-5, with TRBD1 matching over 11 bases. The trim removed 5 bases at V and 0 bases at J, leaving 15 bases unmatched. The CDR3 totals 20 residues. The chain's CDR3 is CASSTSGTGGIHYSNQPQHF. DNA for the CDR3: TGTGCCAGCAGTACCTCCGGGACAGGGGGGATCCATTATAGCAATCAGCCCCAGCATTTT.

V gene TRBV7-3 combines with J gene TRBJ2-3, with 11 bases identical to TRBD2. The germline CDR1 and CDR2 sequences are SGHTA and FQGTGA. After removal of 2 bases from V and 3 bases from J, the junction contained 7 bases not matched to a gene. This CDR3 comprises 17 residues. The DNA for the CDR3 is TGTGCCAGCAGCTTACGGGGACTAGCGGAGATAACAGATACGCAGTATTTT. Protein sequence: CASSLRGLAEITDTQYF.

This clonotype was seen at least ten times. Written as DNA, the CDR3 is TGTGCCAGCACCTCCTGGGTGGGCGGGGGAACATACAATGAGCAGTTCTTC. Amino acid sequence: CASTSWVGGGTYNEQFF. This chain uses TRBV7-8 with TRBJ2-1; 7 nucleotides align to TRBD2. The CDR3 has 17 amino acids. Germline lookup yields CDR1 SGHVS and CDR2 FQNEAQ. The V segment lost 7 bases and the J segment 4 bases; nucleotides outside the gene matches: 16.

The gene calls are TRBV2 and TRBJ2-3; 8 nucleotides match TRBD1. Germline CDR1 and CDR2: SNHLY and FYNNEI. After removal of 6 bases from V and 1 base from J, the junction contained 9 bases not matched to a gene. CDR3 length equals 16 residues. The CDR3 protein is CASRSDRVKGTDTQYF. The CDR3 nucleotides are TGTGCCAGCAGATCGGACAGGGTGAAGGGCACAGATACGCAGTATTTT.

This clonotype turned up a few times. The rearrangement uses TRBV6-5 and TRBJ2-3; D call uncertain. The CDR3 spans 14 residues. Germline CDR1 is MNHEY and CDR2 is SVGAGI. V was cut by 6 bases and J by 0 bases, with 10 bases left in between. CDR3 region: CASSLQLSTDTQYF. The CDR3 DNA reads TGTGCCAGCAGCCTACAATTAAGCACAGATACGCAGTATTTT.

The chain links TRBV13 to TRBJ1-1; the D gene is possibly TRBD1 (5 bases). Trimming cost V 5 bases and J 9 bases, with 19 bases left between them. CDR1 and CDR2 (germline): PRHDT, FYEKMQ (reference sequence). This CDR3 is 14 amino acids long. This CDR3 reads CASSLGTDVAQAFF. In DNA, the CDR3 is TGTGCCAGCAGCCTGGGGACGGACGTTGCCCAAGCTTTCTTT. The full variable domain, rest sourced from reference TRBV13 and TRBJ1-1, is AAGVIQSPRHLIKEKRETATLKCYPIPRHDTVYWYQQGPGQDPQFLISFYEKMQSDKGSIPDRFSAQQFSDYHSELNMSSLELGDSALYFCASSLGTDVAQAFFGQGTRLTVV.

V usage is TRBV18 and J usage is TRBJ2-3; D might be TRBD2 (5 bases). The CDR3 loop spans 15 amino acids. Germline V gene lookup returns CDR1 KGHSH and CDR2 LQKENI. V lost 0 bases and J lost 2, with 9 bases in between. The DNA of the CDR3 is TGTGCCAGCTCACCACCGACTATTACCACAGATACGCAGTATTTT. It is translated as CASSPPTITTDTQYF.

This rearrangement joins TRBV5-6 to TRBJ2-1, with D possibly being TRBD2 (6 bases). The CDR3 has 13 residues. The V end lost 4 bases, the J end lost 9 bases, and 14 bases lay between the germline ends. Germline V gene sequence: CDR1 SGHDT, CDR2 YYEEEE. The CDR3 region has the DNA TGTGCCAGCAGCCCCGGGACTCATACTGAGCAGTTCTTC. This sequence encodes CASSPGTHTEQFF.